The 17 T cell receptor beta chains below all came from one sample that was sequenced in a study of CD8+ T cells in alopecia areata. Treatment of the sample: oral pan-JAK inhibitor, 5-10 mg twice daily. As the sequencing template, cDNA was produced by extracting RNA and reverse transcribing it. The repertoire was sequenced with immunoSEQ multiplex PCR; TCRdb's copy has only in-frame clones and lacks some. This sample yields 95,000 to 150,000 clones, of which 53% are seen a single time; around 0.44% belongs to the top ten. The sequencing here drew on CD4+ T cells sorted from blood, taken at week 4, from a patient treated with tofacitinib. The origin of the receptors is a human donor with alopecia areata.

V is TRBV30 and J is TRBJ1-1, with TRBD1 identical over 8 bases. Germline CDR1 GTSNPN, CDR2 SVGIG (reference sequence). The CDR3 is made up of 13 amino acids. The V segment lost 7 bases and the J segment 0 bases; nucleotides outside the gene matches: 4. This chain's CDR3 is CAFDRGMNTEAFF. DNA for the CDR3: TGTGCCTTTGACAGGGGTATGAACACTGAAGCTTTCTTT.

The chain joins TRBV5-6 to TRBJ2-3; D gene uncertain. The CDR3 totals 16 residues. Trimming cost V 0 bases and J 6 bases, with 17 bases left between them. Germline V lookup: CDR1 SGHDT, CDR2 YYEEEE. In DNA, the CDR3 is TGTGCCAGCAGCTTGGAGCCTTTTTCGTATCTGGATACGCAGTATTTT. Translated: CASSLEPFSYLDTQYF. The complete variable domain, with remaining parts taken from reference TRBV5-6 and TRBJ2-3, reads DAGVTQSPTHLIKTRGQQVTLRCSPKSGHDTVSWYQQALGQGPQFIFQYYEEEERQRGNFPDRFSGHQFPNYSSELNVNALLLGDSALYLCASSLEPFSYLDTQYFGPGTRLTVL.

This clone showed up just a few times. The rearrangement joins TRBV30 to TRBJ1-5; D uncertain. This CDR3 region has 13 residues. Germline CDR1 reads GTSNPN; CDR2 reads SVGIG (reference sequence). Trimming cost V 0 bases and J 4 bases, with 7 bases left between them. CDR3: CAWSVRFNQPQHF. The CDR3, as DNA: TGTGCCTGGAGTGTACGCTTTAATCAGCCCCAGCATTTT.

The chain carries TRBV29-1 and TRBJ1-2; 7 bases are a match to TRBD1. Germline V lookup: CDR1 SQVTM, CDR2 ANQGSEA. V lost 7 bases, J lost 8 bases, and 10 bases stayed unmatched. This CDR3 has 12 amino acids. CDR3 region: CSGDRQGGGYTF. The CDR3 DNA reads TGCAGCGGAGACCGACAGGGAGGCGGCTACACCTTC.

A few counts support this clone. This chain joins TRBV10-2 and TRBJ1-2; TRBD1 agrees at 9 bases. CDR1 is WSHSY and CDR2 is SAAADI in the germline V gene. The CDR3 is 13 residues long. The trim removed 4 bases at V and 3 bases at J, leaving 0 bases unmatched. CDR3 in DNA: TGCGCCAGCAGTGGGACAGGGGACTATGGCTACACCTTC. Protein: CASSGTGDYGYTF.

J is TRBJ1-1 and V is TRBV7-3; 9 bases map to TRBD1. Germline CDR1 and CDR2: SGHTA and FQGTGA. J gave up 0 bases and V 5 bases, and 4 bases lay outside the gene matches. The length of the CDR3 is 15 residues. The chain's CDR3 is CASSPRTGVNTEAFF. The CDR3 DNA reads as TGTGCCAGCAGCCCACGGACAGGGGTGAACACTGAAGCTTTCTTT.

The chain uses TRBV25-1 and TRBJ2-6; 8 bases map to TRBD1. Trimming cost V 1 base and J 8 bases; bases outside gene matches: 7. Germline V gene lookup returns CDR1 MGHDK and CDR2 SYGVNS. The CDR3 sequence is 16 residues long. For the CDR3, the DNA is TGTGCCAGCAGTGAATCGGGCAGGGGGCTCCCCAACGTCCTGACTTTC. Translated: CASSESGRGLPNVLTF. Filled out from reference TRBV25-1 and TRBJ2-6, the complete variable domain reads EADIYQTPRYLVIGTGKKITLECSQTMGHDKMYWYQQDPGMELHLIHYSYGVNSTEKGDLSSESTVSRIRTEHFPLTLESARPSHTSQYLCASSESGRGLPNVLTFGAGSRLTVL.

V usage is TRBV5-6 and J usage is TRBJ1-2, with 9 bases lining up with TRBD1. Germline trimming cut 2 bases from V and 5 bases from J; bases unmatched to any gene: 10. CDR1 and CDR2 from the germline V gene are SGHDT and YYEEEE. The CDR3 sequence is 16 residues long. The CDR3 region is CASSLTGGDRGYGYTF. CDR3 sequence (DNA): TGTGCCAGCAGCTTAACAGGGGGCGATCGTGGGTATGGCTACACCTTC.

In its sample, this clone was seen once. The chain recombines TRBV30 with TRBJ2-3; no definite D call. This CDR3 contains 12 residues. Germline-derived CDR1 and CDR2 are GTSNPN and SVGIG (reference sequence). Trimming pared 0 bases from V and 7 bases from J, leaving 8 bases between. The CDR3 DNA follows: TGTGCCTGGAGTGTCTACGGATATACGCAGTATTTT. This codes for CAWSVYGYTQYF.

The chain couples TRBV11-2 to TRBJ1-1, with D perhaps matching TRBD1 (6 bases). Per germline, CDR1 SGHAT and CDR2 FQNNGV. The CDR3 has 18 amino acids. Trimming cost V 3 bases and J 3 bases, with 23 bases left between them. Written as DNA, the CDR3 is TGTGCCAGCAGCTTGTCACGCGGACAGCTGACCCCCCACACTGAAGCTTTCTTT. Its translation: CASSLSRGQLTPHTEAFF.

This clone was detected a few times. The chain combines TRBV29-1 with TRBJ2-3; TRBD2 matches 11 bases. This CDR3 is 17 amino acids long. V shed 4 bases, J shed 1 base, and the junction held 10 bases outside the gene matches. The germline V gene encodes CDR1 SQVTM and CDR2 ANQGSEA. The CDR3 sequence is CSVGGSGGAWGTDTQYF. DNA for the CDR3: TGCAGCGTTGGCGGTAGCGGGGGGGCCTGGGGCACAGATACGCAGTATTTT.

The V gene is TRBV6-1, the J gene TRBJ2-6; 9 bases agree with TRBD1. Trimming removed 8 bases from V and 4 bases from J; junction bases left unmatched: 6. CDR1 is MNHNS, CDR2 SASEGT, per germline. This CDR3 is 15 amino acids long. CDR3 protein: CASGTGGSGANVLTF. The CDR3 bases are TGTGCCAGCGGAACAGGGGGCTCAGGGGCCAACGTCCTGACTTTC.

This clone was detected only once. CDR3 region: CASRLVNQPQHF. The CDR3 nucleotides are TGTGCCAGCAGGCTAGTCAATCAGCCCCAGCATTTT. This chain uses TRBV6-1 with TRBJ1-5; no firm D call. Trimming stripped 6 bases from V and 3 bases from J, with 6 bases between. CDR3 size: 12 residues. Germline lookup yields CDR1 MNHNS and CDR2 SASEGT.

The chain joins TRBV7-9 to TRBJ2-7; D possibly corresponds to TRBD1 (6 bases). This CDR3 contains 13 residues. With 5 bases removed from V and 5 bases from J, the gap between germline ends came to 13 bases. Germline CDR1 SEHNR, CDR2 FQNEAQ (reference sequence). The CDR3 here is CASSPWGPDEQYF. The CDR3 region has the DNA TGTGCCAGCAGCCCTTGGGGGCCGGACGAGCAGTACTTC.

This clone was seen at least ten times. This sequence joins TRBV18 and TRBJ2-1, with 8 bases matching TRBD2. The CDR3 has 18 amino acids. The germline V gene has CDR1 KGHSH and CDR2 LQKENI. V dropped 2 bases and J dropped 9; count of bases not matched to a gene: 18. CDR3 in amino acids: CASSPFVQSGASGSEQFF. For the CDR3, the DNA is TGTGCCAGCTCACCATTCGTTCAGTCCGGGGCCAGCGGGAGTGAGCAGTTCTTC. The whole variable domain, filled in from reference TRBV18 and TRBJ2-1, reads NAGVMQNPRHLVRRRGQEARLRCSPMKGHSHVYWYRQLPEEGLKFMVYLQKENIIDESGMPKERFSAEFPKEGPSILRIQQVVRGDSAAYFCASSPFVQSGASGSEQFFGPGTRLTVL.

The genes are TRBV29-1 and TRBJ2-7; 13 positions agree with TRBD2. CDR1 and CDR2 (germline): SQVTM, ANQGSEA. This CDR3 is built from 14 residues. V was pared by 7 bases and J by 7 bases, with 10 bases of the junction left unmatched. Written as DNA, the CDR3 is TGCAGCGCTCGAGGACTAGCGGGAGCTGGAGAGCAGTACTTC. Translated: CSARGLAGAGEQYF.

This sequence joins TRBV2 and TRBJ2-7; D unclear. Germline CDR1 reads SNHLY; CDR2 reads FYNNEI. V dropped 3 bases and J dropped 6 bases, with 12 bases sitting between them. The CDR3 covers 13 residues. The CDR3 sequence is CASSETLRVEQYF. The CDR3 DNA sequence: TGTGCCAGCAGTGAGACCCTCCGGGTCGAGCAGTACTTC.